This TCR beta chain derives from a study of blood T cell repertoires in COVID-19. Seattle patients were enrolled during active infection and followed longitudinally. Data came from immunoSEQ multiplex PCR; TCRdb stores just in-frame clones and leaves some out. This sample has approximately 210,000 clones, with about nine tenths found just once. Sequencing was performed on peripheral blood. The origin of this receptor is a man aged 45-65 years with COVID-19, enrolled during active disease.

The chain's CDR3 is CASSPLGRVAQPQHF. In DNA form, the CDR3 reads TGTGCCAGTAGTCCCCTTGGCAGGGTCGCTCAGCCCCAGCATTTT. The gene calls are TRBV19 and TRBJ1-5; tentative D call: TRBD1 (5 bases). The CDR3 runs 15 residues. Between the trimmed V and J ends, which lost 5 bases and 6 bases, there was a span of 17 bases. CDR1 is LNHDA, CDR2 SQIVND, per germline (reference sequence).